Shown below are 14 T cell receptor beta chains from a single sample sequenced in a study of a mutant IDH1 vaccine in newly diagnosed glioma. Stated time point: week 11, during vaccination. Alongside topical imiquimod, each dose of vaccine comprised 300 ug of mutant IDH1 20-mer peptide. Some clones are missing from TCRdb's copy, which holds only in-frame ones; the method was immunoSEQ multiplex PCR. The top ten hold more than 12% of the sample, which has 30,000 to 45,000 clones, under 90% seen once. No antigen has been identified for these receptors. This material consisted of peripheral blood mononuclear cells (PBMCs), taken from a glioma patient whose treatment included an IDH1 peptide vaccine. Receptor source: a woman aged 25 to 39 with glioma. Some clones in this sample may be carry-over from other donors' samples.

J is TRBJ2-3 and V is TRBV7-6; D is unclear. The CDR3 contains 15 residues. Germline V gives CDR1 SGHVS, CDR2 FNYEAQ. V was cut by 5 bases and J by 5 bases, with 17 bases left in between. CDR3 nucleotides: TGTGCCAGCAGCCCCAGGCTCGGACCTGAAGATACGCAGTATTTT. Translating gives CASSPRLGPEDTQYF.

V and J are TRBV2 and TRBJ2-2; 8 bases are shared with TRBD1. Trimming removed 5 bases from V and 3 bases from J; junction bases left unmatched: 5. CDR3 length: 15 residues. Per the germline V gene, CDR1 is SNHLY and CDR2 is FYNNEI. CDR3 in DNA: TGTGCCAGCAGTCAGACAGGGGCCCACACCGGGGAGCTGTTTTTT. Protein product: CASSQTGAHTGELFF.

The sample holds a few counts of this clone. The chain employs TRBV9 and TRBJ2-7, with a weak D call TRBD2 (5 bases). CDR1 and CDR2 (germline): SGDLS, YYNGEE. There are 12 residues in the CDR3. V lost 3 bases and J lost 7, with 11 bases in between. This CDR3 is CASSGLGEEQYF. CDR3 nucleotides: TGTGCCAGCAGCGGTCTGGGAGAAGAGCAGTACTTC. The full variable domain, with the rest looked up from reference TRBV9 and TRBJ2-7, is DSGVTQTPKHLITATGQRVTLRCSPRSGDLSVYWYQQSLDQGLQFLIQYYNGEERAKGNILERFSAQQFPDLHSELNLSSLELGDSALYFCASSGLGEEQYFGPGTRLTVT.

The genes are TRBV25-1 and TRBJ2-1; maybe TRBD1 (5 bases). CDR1 is MGHDK, CDR2 SYGVNS, per germline. Trimming stripped 1 base from V and 3 bases from J, with 13 bases between. This CDR3 has 16 residues. Written as DNA, the CDR3 is TGTGCCAGCAGTGAATTAGCAGGGTACAACTACAATGAGCAGTTCTTC. This translates into CASSELAGYNYNEQFF.

This rearrangement joins TRBV23-1 to TRBJ1-1; no clear D gene. TRBV23-1 is an open reading frame whose function is uncertain. The CDR3 totals 14 residues. Trimming took 7 bases from V and 5 from J, leaving 17 bases between them. This chain's CDR3 is CASTPPGRATEAFF. The CDR3 DNA is TGCGCCAGCACCCCCCCCGGGAGGGCGACTGAAGCTTTCTTT.

This chain uses TRBV19 with TRBJ1-2, with D perhaps matching TRBD1 (5 bases). Trimming took 6 bases from V and 5 from J, leaving 19 bases between them. CDR1 and CDR2 (germline): LNHDA, SQIVND (reference sequence). The CDR3 extends over 15 amino acids. The CDR3 loop is CASRTQVGGLYGYTF. The CDR3 DNA sequence: TGTGCCAGTAGAACCCAGGTCGGGGGGTTGTATGGCTACACCTTC. The whole variable domain, remainder taken from reference TRBV19 and TRBJ1-2, is DGGITQSPKYLFRKEGQNVTLSCEQNLNHDAMYWYRQDPGQGLRLIYYSQIVNDFQKGDIAEGYSVSREKKESFPLTVTSAQKNPTAFYLCASRTQVGGLYGYTFGSGTRLTVV.

The chain links TRBV30 to TRBJ1-2; D is undetermined. Germline V gene lookup returns CDR1 GTSNPN and CDR2 SVGIG (reference sequence). The CDR3 has 14 amino acids. Trimming left V 2 bases short and J 5 bases short, with 15 bases between. The CDR3 region is CAWSPHIHGYGYTF. In nucleotides, the CDR3 is TGTGCCTGGAGTCCGCACATACACGGTTATGGCTACACCTTC.

V and J are TRBV4-1 and TRBJ2-5; D is unclear. Trimming took 1 base from V and 5 from J, leaving 5 bases between them. The CDR3 has 12 amino acids. In germline, CDR1 is MGHRA, CDR2 YSYEKL. The CDR3 DNA is TGCGCCAGCAGCCAAGGAGGCGAGACCCAGTACTTC. This encodes CASSQGGETQYF.

The chain employs TRBV30 and TRBJ1-5, with TRBD1 matching over 7 bases. V lost 1 base, J lost 5 bases, and 2 bases stayed unmatched. CDR3 size: 13 residues. The germline V gene encodes CDR1 GTSNPN and CDR2 SVGIG (reference sequence). The DNA for the CDR3 is TGTGCCTGGAGTGCCCAGGGGGATCAGCCCCAGCATTTT. Its translation: CAWSAQGDQPQHF.

The V and J genes are TRBV15 and TRBJ2-3; TRBD2 aligns across 10 bases. Germline CDR1 and CDR2: LNHNV and YYDKDF (reference sequence). The ends lost 3 bases at V and 1 base at J; junction bases unmatched: 1. The CDR3 is made up of 15 amino acids. CDR3 DNA: TGTGCCACCAGCAGCGGGACTAGCGGCACAGATACGCAGTATTTT. Protein: CATSSGTSGTDTQYF.

The chain carries TRBV6-1 and TRBJ2-7; the match to TRBD2 covers 8 bases. V lost 7 bases to trimming and J lost 0 bases; unmatched junction nucleotides: 5. The germline gives CDR1 MNHNS, CDR2 SASEGT. The CDR3 has 14 amino acids. CDR3 nucleotide sequence: TGTGCCAGCACATCGAGCGGGAGCTCCTACGAGCAGTACTTC. Translation: CASTSSGSSYEQYF.

This sequence joins TRBV7-8 and TRBJ2-7; D is perhaps TRBD2 (5 bases). The V and J ends lost 5 bases and 1 base respectively, with 12 bases between them. Germline V gene sequence: CDR1 SGHVS, CDR2 FQNEAQ. The CDR3 consists of 14 residues. CDR3 bases: TGTGCCAGCAGCCTAAGGACGGGATCCTACGAGCAGTACTTC. Translation: CASSLRTGSYEQYF.

The rearrangement joins TRBV10-1 to TRBJ2-6; no clear D gene. V was cut by 6 bases and J by 0 bases, with 9 bases left in between. The length of the CDR3 is 15 residues. Germline V gene sequence: CDR1 WNHNN, CDR2 SYGVQD (reference sequence). The CDR3 loop is CASRMRFSGANVLTF. In DNA, the CDR3 is TGCGCCAGCAGAATGAGGTTCTCTGGGGCCAACGTCCTGACTTTC.

Notes on this clone: Other DNA sequences within the sample encode an identical CDR3. The CDR3 DNA reads as TGTGCCAGCAGTTACGCAGGTTCCTACGAGCAGTACTTC. This gives the protein CASSYAGSYEQYF. This chain connects TRBV6-5 to TRBJ2-7; no clear D gene. Germline lookup yields CDR1 MNHEY and CDR2 SVGAGI. V dropped 2 bases and J dropped 1 base, with 6 bases sitting between them. The CDR3 spans 13 residues.